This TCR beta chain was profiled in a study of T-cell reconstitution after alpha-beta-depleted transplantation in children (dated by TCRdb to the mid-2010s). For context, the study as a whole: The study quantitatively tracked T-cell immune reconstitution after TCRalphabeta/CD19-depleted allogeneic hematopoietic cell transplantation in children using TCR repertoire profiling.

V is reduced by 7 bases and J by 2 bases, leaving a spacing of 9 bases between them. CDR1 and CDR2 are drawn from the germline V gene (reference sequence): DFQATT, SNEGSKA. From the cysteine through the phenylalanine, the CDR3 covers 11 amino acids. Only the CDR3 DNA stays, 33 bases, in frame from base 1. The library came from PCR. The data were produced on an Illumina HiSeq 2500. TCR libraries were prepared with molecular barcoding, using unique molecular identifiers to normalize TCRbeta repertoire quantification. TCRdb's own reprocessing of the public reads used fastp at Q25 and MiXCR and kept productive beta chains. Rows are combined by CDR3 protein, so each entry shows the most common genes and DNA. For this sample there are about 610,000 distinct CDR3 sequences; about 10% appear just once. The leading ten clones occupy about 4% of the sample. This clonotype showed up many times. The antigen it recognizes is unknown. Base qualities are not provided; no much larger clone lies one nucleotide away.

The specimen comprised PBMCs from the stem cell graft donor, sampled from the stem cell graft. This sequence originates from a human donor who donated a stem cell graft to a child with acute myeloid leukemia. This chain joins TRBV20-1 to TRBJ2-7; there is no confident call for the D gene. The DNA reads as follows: TGCAGTGTCGGCGAGACCTACGAGCAGTACTTC. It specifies CSVGETYEQYF.